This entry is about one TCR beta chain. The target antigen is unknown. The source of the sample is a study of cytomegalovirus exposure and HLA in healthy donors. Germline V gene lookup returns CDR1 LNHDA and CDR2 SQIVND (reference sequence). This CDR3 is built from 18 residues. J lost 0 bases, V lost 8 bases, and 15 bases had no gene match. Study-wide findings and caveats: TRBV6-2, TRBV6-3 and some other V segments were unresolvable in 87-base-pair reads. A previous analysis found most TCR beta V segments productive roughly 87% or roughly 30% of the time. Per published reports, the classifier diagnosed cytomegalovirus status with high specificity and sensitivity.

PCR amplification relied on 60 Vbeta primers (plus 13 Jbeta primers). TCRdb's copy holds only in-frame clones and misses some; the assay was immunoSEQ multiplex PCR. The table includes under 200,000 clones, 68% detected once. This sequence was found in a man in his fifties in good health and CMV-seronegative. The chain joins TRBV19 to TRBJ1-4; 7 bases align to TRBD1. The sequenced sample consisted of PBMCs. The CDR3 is CASFPGRGQYPTNEKLFF. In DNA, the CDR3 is TGTGCCAGTTTTCCGGGCCGGGGACAGTATCCAACTAATGAAAAACTGTTTTTT.